This TCR beta chain was documented in a study of shared clonotypes between healthy human individuals. Study at large: The study drew on a couple of women and a few men aged 18 to 49 as donors. The plates for each donor numbered three CD4 naive, three CD4 memory, two CD8 naive and one CD8 memory.

As for this clone: Its target is unknown.

Selected positively for CCR7 and CD45RO-negative, naive CD8 cells excluded terminally differentiated effector memory CD45RA+ cells. Profiling relied on immunoSEQ multiplex PCR, and the TCRdb table lists in-frame clones only, not all of them. Altogether over 750,000 clones are present, about 96% being singletons, with the ten largest covering less than 0.25%. General study points: Relative to their counterparts shared across all four donors, non-shared clonotypes exhibited diminished generation probabilities. In general, naive subsets displayed greater estimated richness than memory subsets did.

This sequence was found in a man aged 30-40 years in good health. The sample taken for sequencing was naive CD8+ T cells sorted from blood.

The CDR3 DNA is TGCGCCAGCAGCCCAGCCGGGCGCACAGGGTTGGCCGGGGAGCTGTTTTTT. Translating it yields CASSPAGRTGLAGELFF. J is TRBJ2-2 and V is TRBV4-3; perhaps TRBD1 as D (6 bases). The CDR3 runs to 17 residues. The V gene's germline CDR1 is LGHNA and CDR2 YSLEER. V was cut by 4 bases and J by 6 bases, with 21 bases left in between.